The 9 T cell receptor beta chains listed next were all sequenced from one sample in a study of T cell clonotyping in hematopoietic cell transplantation. Using immunoSEQ multiplex PCR, the repertoire was profiled, and TCRdb retains in-frame clones only, with some absent. Here the sample spans 25,000 to 30,000 clones, roughly 84% being singletons. Time point denoted: recipient sample about 28 days before transplant, after cytoreduction. The starting material was peripheral blood mononuclear cells, obtained before stem cell transplant. The receptors originated from a man aged 35 to 55 with acute myeloid leukemia. Some clones in this sample may be carry-over from other donors' samples.

This chain links TRBV25-1 with TRBJ2-5; TRBD1 aligns across 8 bases. The CDR3 runs to 13 residues. The V gene's germline CDR1 is MGHDK and CDR2 SYGVNS. The trim removed 5 bases at V and 5 bases at J, leaving 4 bases unmatched. CDR3 in DNA: TGTGCCAGCAGTTACCGGACAGGGGAGACCCAGTACTTC. This encodes CASSYRTGETQYF.

The chain employs TRBV9 and TRBJ1-1; the D gene is possibly TRBD1 (6 bases). Germline-derived CDR1 and CDR2 are SGDLS and YYNGEE. Trimming cost V 0 bases and J 12 bases, with 21 bases left between them. The CDR3 contains 15 residues. The CDR3 loop is CASSVATGQGMPTFF. As DNA, the CDR3 is TGTGCCAGCAGCGTAGCTACAGGTCAGGGGATGCCAACTTTCTTT.

The genes are TRBV28 and TRBJ1-1; TRBD1 is a possible D gene (5 bases). CDR1 is MDHEN and CDR2 is SYDVKM in the germline V gene. V lost 7 bases and J lost 0, with 9 bases in between. The CDR3 is 13 residues long. This chain's CDR3 is CASMQGMNTEAFF. Written as DNA, the CDR3 is TGTGCCAGCATGCAGGGCATGAACACTGAAGCTTTCTTT. Combining the CDR3 with reference TRBV28 and TRBJ1-1 gives the whole variable domain DVKVTQSSRYLVKRTGEKVFLECVQDMDHENMFWYRQDPGLGLRLIYFSYDVKMKEKGDIPEGYSVSREKKERFSLILESASTNQTSMYLCASMQGMNTEAFFGQGTRLTVV.

The chain joins TRBV29-1 to TRBJ2-5; TRBD2 is a possible D gene (5 bases). The CDR3 is 16 residues long. V dropped 0 bases and J dropped 2 bases, with 16 bases sitting between them. The germline gives CDR1 SQVTM, CDR2 ANQGSEA. CDR3 bases: TGCAGCGTTGAAGATCTGGAGGAGAAGGATCAAGAGACCCAGTACTTC. This encodes CSVEDLEEKDQETQYF.

V is TRBV5-1 and J is TRBJ2-3, with D possibly matching TRBD2 (7 bases). The CDR3 covers 17 residues. Trimming left V 2 bases short and J 4 bases short, with 20 bases between. Germline CDR1 SGHRS, CDR2 YFSETQ. CDR3 nucleotide sequence: TGCGCCAGCAGCTTTGGAGGGGGGGCGGGAGTTCCAGATACGCAGTATTTT. Translated, it gives CASSFGGGAGVPDTQYF.

The V call is TRBV21-1, the J call TRBJ1-6; TRBD1, the table's D call, was not compared with the DNA. TRBV21-1 is recorded as a pseudogene. The CDR3 covers 20 residues. The CDR3 coding sequence is TGTGCCAGCAGCAAAGTGGAAGGTGTGGGCATCTACTCCTATAATTCACCCCTCCACTTT. Amino acids: CASSKVEGVGIYSYNSPLHF.

The V gene is TRBV9, the J gene TRBJ2-7; TRBD2 might be the D (5 bases). This CDR3 is built from 16 residues. CDR1 SGDLS and CDR2 YYNGEE come from the germline V gene. V gave up 3 bases and J gave up 0 bases, with 16 bases separating them. In DNA form, the CDR3 reads TGTGCCAGCAGCGCGGGTCTGGCGGGTAGCTCCTACGAGCAGTACTTC. Residues: CASSAGLAGSSYEQYF.

The chain employs TRBV15 and TRBJ2-7, with TRBD1 matching over 7 bases. Unmatched junction bases numbered 9, after V lost 7 bases and J lost 0 bases. Germline V gene sequence: CDR1 LNHNV, CDR2 YYDKDF (reference sequence). The CDR3 sequence is 15 residues long. Here the CDR3 DNA reads TGTGCCACCACCAAAGACAGGGAGAGCTCCTACGAGCAGTACTTC. It encodes CATTKDRESSYEQYF.

The chain links TRBV5-1 to TRBJ2-7; D is tentatively TRBD1 or TRBD2 (6 bases each). CDR1 is SGHRS, CDR2 YFSETQ, per germline. This CDR3 comprises 14 residues. V gave up 0 bases and J gave up 0 bases, with 7 bases separating them. The CDR3 region has the DNA TGCGCCAGCAGCTTGGGGGGGGCCTCCTACGAGCAGTACTTC. Translated: CASSLGGASYEQYF.